These 5 T cell receptor beta chains share one sample of origin, sequenced in a study of T cells in Graves' hyperthyroidism and ophthalmopathy. Amplified regions were TCR beta CDR3 sequences from RNA transcripts. HTBI primers were employed in a first-round RT-PCR of the TCR CDR3. TCRdb re-called the multiplex PCR reads through MiXCR, storing one row per CDR3 protein. The table lists around 300,000 distinct CDR3 sequences, 14% of them singletons, with about 26% in the top ten. Sequencing was performed on blood. Receptors were obtained from a woman aged 30 to 39 with Graves' hyperthyroidism.

This chain connects TRBV20-1 to TRBJ2-5, with 9 nucleotides matching TRBD2. Per the germline V gene, CDR1 is DFQATT and CDR2 is SNEGSKA (reference sequence). The CDR3 extends over 14 amino acids. The junction had 7 bases not matched to a gene; V was cut back by 5 bases and J by 3 bases. This CDR3 is CSASKAGGKETQYF. CDR3 in DNA: TGCAGTGCTTCTAAAGCGGGAGGAAAAGAGACCCAGTACTTC.

This clonotype was detected ten times or more. The chain has TRBV6-2 or TRBV6-3 and TRBJ2-5; 11 bases are shared with TRBD2. The V gene end was trimmed by 2 bases and the J gene end by 5 bases; junction bases not matched to a gene: 10. This CDR3 spans 17 amino acids. CDR1 MNHEY and CDR2 SVGEGT come from the germline V gene. This chain's CDR3 is CASSYGNSGRAVETQYF. Here the CDR3 DNA reads TGTGCCAGCAGTTACGGGAATAGCGGGAGGGCCGTGGAGACCCAGTACTTC.

This clonotype was seen ten or more times. This chain joins TRBV2 and TRBJ2-2; D not certain. V dropped 1 base and J dropped 4 bases, with 7 bases sitting between them. The CDR3 spans 14 residues. Germline lookup yields CDR1 SNHLY and CDR2 FYNNEI. The CDR3 reads CASSEGYSTGELFF. CDR3 nucleotide sequence: TGTGCCAGCAGTGAAGGTTACTCCACCGGGGAGCTGTTTTTT.

This clonotype was counted between two and nine times. The rearrangement uses TRBV29-1 and TRBJ2-3, with 7 positions matching TRBD2. This CDR3 is 14 amino acids long. Trimming at V came to 6 bases and at J to 3 bases, leaving 9 bases not matched to a gene. Looked up from germline, CDR1 is SQVTM and CDR2 is ANQGSEA. CDR3 nucleotide sequence: TGCAGCGTGGCTAGCGGAGGTCATACAGATACGCAGTATTTT. It specifies CSVASGGHTDTQYF.

This clonotype was counted between two and nine times. The chain links TRBV7-9 to TRBJ2-3; D remains ambiguous. Trimming pared 4 bases from V and 6 bases from J, leaving 8 bases between. Germline V lookup: CDR1 SEHNR, CDR2 FQNEAQ (reference sequence). The CDR3 is 12 amino acids. The CDR3 region is CASSSDGDTQYF. The DNA of the CDR3 is TGTGCCAGCAGCTCCGACGGGGATACGCAGTATTTT. The entire variable domain, with the rest obtained from reference TRBV7-9 and TRBJ2-3, is as follows: DTGVSQNPRHKITKRGQNVTFRCDPISEHNRLYWYRQTLGQGPEFLTYFQNEAQLEKSRLLSDRFSAERPKGSFSTLEIQRTEQGDSAMYLCASSSDGDTQYFGPGTRLTVL.